The present TCR beta chain was sequenced within a study of T cells expressing NK-cell markers. Study context: It was from sorted CD3+CD56+NKG2C+, CD3+CD56+NKG2C- and CD3+CD56-NKG2C+ T cells that TCR beta repertoires came. Of eight sequenced donors, seven were HCMV-seropositive and one HCMV-seronegative.

On this clonotype itself: Antigen specificity is unknown.

Study-level findings and limits: Also leading the CD3+CD56-NKG2C+ fraction in a handful of donors were these clonotypes.

Germline CDR1 and CDR2: MNHEY and SVGEGT. The CDR3 contains 12 residues. TCRdb re-called the 5' RACE reads; every CDR3 protein appears as one record, without DNA. There are 350,000 to 450,000 distinct CDR3 sequences in the sample, with roughly 5.2% held by the top ten. Sequencing input: blood T cells: a sorted CD56 or NKG2C T cell subset, CD4+ or CD8+ T cells, or bulk PBMC T cells (not recorded which). This receptor was taken from a man between 18 and 69 years old in good health. The rearrangement uses TRBV6-2 or TRBV6-3 and TRBJ1-4. Here the CDR3 reads CASSYSGRKLFF.